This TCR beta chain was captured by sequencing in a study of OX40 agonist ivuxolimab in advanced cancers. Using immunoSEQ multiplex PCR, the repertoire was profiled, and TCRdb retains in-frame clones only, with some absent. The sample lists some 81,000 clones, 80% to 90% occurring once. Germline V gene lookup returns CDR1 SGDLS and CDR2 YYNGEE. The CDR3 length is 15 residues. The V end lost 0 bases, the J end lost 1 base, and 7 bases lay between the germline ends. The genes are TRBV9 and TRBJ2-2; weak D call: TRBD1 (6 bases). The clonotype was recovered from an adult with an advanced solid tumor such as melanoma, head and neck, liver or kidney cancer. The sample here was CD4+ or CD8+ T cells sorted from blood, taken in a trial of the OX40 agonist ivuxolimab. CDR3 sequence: CASSVGGRNTGELFF. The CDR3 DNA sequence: TGTGCCAGCAGCGTAGGGGGGCGGAACACCGGGGAGCTGTTTTTT.